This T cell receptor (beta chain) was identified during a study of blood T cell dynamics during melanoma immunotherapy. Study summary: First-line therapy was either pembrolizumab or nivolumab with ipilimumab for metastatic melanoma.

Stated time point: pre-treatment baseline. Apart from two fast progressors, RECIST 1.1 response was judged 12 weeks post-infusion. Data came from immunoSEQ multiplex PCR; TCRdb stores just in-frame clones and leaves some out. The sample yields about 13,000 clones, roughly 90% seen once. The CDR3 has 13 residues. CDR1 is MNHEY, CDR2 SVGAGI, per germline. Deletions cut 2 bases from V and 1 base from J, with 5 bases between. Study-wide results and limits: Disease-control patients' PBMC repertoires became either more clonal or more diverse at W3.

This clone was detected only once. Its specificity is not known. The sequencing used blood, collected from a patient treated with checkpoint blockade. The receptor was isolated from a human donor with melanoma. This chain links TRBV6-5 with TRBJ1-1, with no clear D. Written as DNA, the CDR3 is TGTGCCAGCAGTTACCCGCAGAACACTGAAGCTTTCTTT. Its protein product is CASSYPQNTEAFF.